The T cell receptor (beta chain) described here comes from a study of blood T cell repertoires in COVID-19. Across the study: From the United States, Italy and Spain came samples of acute and convalescent COVID-19.

Per the authors' pipeline: Estimation of nucleated cell counts was performed using reference gene primer amplification. Sequenced by immunoSEQ multiplex PCR; TCRdb stores in-frame clones only, minus some. The V and J calls and the clone size are those of that table, but D and trimming were determined from the DNA. This sample has tens of thousands of clones, with roughly 82% found just once. This clone was recorded once. The CDR3 extends over 15 amino acids. Germline values: CDR1 KGHSH, CDR2 LQKENI. V dropped 4 bases and J dropped 3; count of bases not matched to a gene: 5. The clonotype was recovered from a man aged 45-60 years with active or convalescent COVID-19. This chain joins TRBV18 and TRBJ1-3; 8 bases align to TRBD1. The sequencing input was peripheral blood. This CDR3 is CASSLSTGVGNTIYF. For the CDR3, the DNA is TGTGCCAGCTCACTATCGACAGGGGTTGGAAACACCATATATTTT.